This T cell receptor beta chain was profiled in a study of early T cells in non-severe SARS-CoV-2 infection. Study-level background: The input, bulk RNA from unsorted whole blood, was sequenced, and chains were unpaired. General study results and limits: VDJdb matching skewed toward anti-spike CD8 responses, missing private and CD4 specificities.

Individual cDNA molecules carried attached unique molecular identifiers. TCRdb re-called the 5' RACE reads with MiXCR, one entry per CDR3 protein. This table holds about 43,000 distinct CDR3 sequences, 9.5% to 13% found once. The CDR3 contains 13 residues. CDR1 is LNHDA and CDR2 is SQIVND in the germline V gene (reference sequence). V shed 11 bases, J shed 1 base, and the junction held 7 bases outside the gene matches. This clonotype was seen many times. What it binds is unknown. This TCR came from an adult who was a healthcare worker with PCR-confirmed SARS-CoV-2 infection or an uninfected control (not recorded which). The sequencing sample was made of whole blood. This chain links TRBV19 with TRBJ2-5; TRBD1 matches 7 bases. CDR3 in DNA: TGTGCCGTACGTCGGACAGGCCAAGAGACCCAGTACTTC. Encoded protein: CAVRRTGQETQYF.